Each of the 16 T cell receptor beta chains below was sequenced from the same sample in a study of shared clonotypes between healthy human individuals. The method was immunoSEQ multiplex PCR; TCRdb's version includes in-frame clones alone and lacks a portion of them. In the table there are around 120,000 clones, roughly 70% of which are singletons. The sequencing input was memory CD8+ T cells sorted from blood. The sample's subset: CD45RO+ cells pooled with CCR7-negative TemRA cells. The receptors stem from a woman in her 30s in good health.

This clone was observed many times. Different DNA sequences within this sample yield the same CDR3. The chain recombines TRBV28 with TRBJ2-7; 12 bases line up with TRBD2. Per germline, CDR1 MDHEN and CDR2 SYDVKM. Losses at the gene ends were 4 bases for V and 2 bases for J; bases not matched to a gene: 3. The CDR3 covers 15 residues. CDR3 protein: CASSSLAGGPYEQYF. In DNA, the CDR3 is TGTGCCAGCAGTTCCCTAGCGGGAGGGCCCTACGAGCAGTACTTC. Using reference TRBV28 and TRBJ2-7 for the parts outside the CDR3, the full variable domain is DVKVTQSSRYLVKRTGEKVFLECVQDMDHENMFWYRQDPGLGLRLIYFSYDVKMKEKGDIPEGYSVSREKKERFSLILESASTNQTSMYLCASSSLAGGPYEQYFGPGTRLTVT.

The DNA of the CDR3 is TGCAGCGTTGAACTAGGGGGCGGAGATACGCAGTATTTT. Its protein product is CSVELGGGDTQYF. The chain joins TRBV29-1 to TRBJ2-3, with 7 positions matching TRBD1. CDR1 is SQVTM and CDR2 is ANQGSEA in the germline V gene. Trimming cost V 2 bases and J 5 bases; bases outside gene matches: 4. The CDR3 spans 13 residues.

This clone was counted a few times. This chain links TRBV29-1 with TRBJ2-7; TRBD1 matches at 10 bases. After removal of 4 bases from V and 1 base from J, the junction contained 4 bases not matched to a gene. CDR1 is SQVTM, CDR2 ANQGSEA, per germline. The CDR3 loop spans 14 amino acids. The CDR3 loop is CSVGDRGISYEQYF. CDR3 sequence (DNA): TGCAGCGTTGGGGACAGGGGAATTTCCTACGAGCAGTACTTC.

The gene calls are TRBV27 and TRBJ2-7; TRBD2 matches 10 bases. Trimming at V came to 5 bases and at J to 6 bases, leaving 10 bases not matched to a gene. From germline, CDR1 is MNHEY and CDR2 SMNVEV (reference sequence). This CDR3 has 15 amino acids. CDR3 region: CASSPLLAGVREQYF. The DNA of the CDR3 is TGTGCCAGCAGTCCCCTCCTAGCGGGAGTACGCGAGCAGTACTTC.

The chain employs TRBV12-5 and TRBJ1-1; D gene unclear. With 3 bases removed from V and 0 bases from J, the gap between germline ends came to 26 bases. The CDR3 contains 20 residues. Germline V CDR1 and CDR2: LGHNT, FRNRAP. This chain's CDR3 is CASGFLRHHGIKTMNTEAFF. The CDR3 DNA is TGTGCTAGTGGTTTCCTAAGACACCACGGGATTAAAACCATGAACACTGAAGCTTTCTTT.

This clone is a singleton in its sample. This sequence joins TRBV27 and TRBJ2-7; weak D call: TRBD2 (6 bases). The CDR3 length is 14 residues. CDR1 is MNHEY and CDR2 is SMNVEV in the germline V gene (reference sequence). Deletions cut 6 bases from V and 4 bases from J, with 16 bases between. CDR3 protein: CASRSVSGLYEQYF. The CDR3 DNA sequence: TGTGCCAGCAGGTCGGTCAGCGGGTTGTACGAGCAGTACTTC.

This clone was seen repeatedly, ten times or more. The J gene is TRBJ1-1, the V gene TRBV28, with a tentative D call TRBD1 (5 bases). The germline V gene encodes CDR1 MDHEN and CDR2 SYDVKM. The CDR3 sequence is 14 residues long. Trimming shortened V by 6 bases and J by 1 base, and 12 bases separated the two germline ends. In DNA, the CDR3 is TGTGCCAGCAGCGCCTCGACAGAGAACACTGAAGCTTTCTTT. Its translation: CASSASTENTEAFF.

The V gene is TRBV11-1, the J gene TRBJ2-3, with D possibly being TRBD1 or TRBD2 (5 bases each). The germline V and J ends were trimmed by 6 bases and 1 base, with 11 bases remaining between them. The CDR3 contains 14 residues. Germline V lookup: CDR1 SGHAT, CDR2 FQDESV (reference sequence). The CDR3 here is CASSGGHRTDTQYF. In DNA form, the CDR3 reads TGTGCCAGCAGTGGAGGACACCGCACAGATACGCAGTATTTT.

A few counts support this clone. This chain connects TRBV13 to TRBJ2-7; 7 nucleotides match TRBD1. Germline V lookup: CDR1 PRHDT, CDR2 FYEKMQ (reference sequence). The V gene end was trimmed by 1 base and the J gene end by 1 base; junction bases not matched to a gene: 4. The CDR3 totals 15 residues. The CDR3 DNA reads TGTGCCAGCAGCTTAGAGGGGGCGCCGTCCTACGAGCAGTACTTC. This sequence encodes CASSLEGAPSYEQYF.

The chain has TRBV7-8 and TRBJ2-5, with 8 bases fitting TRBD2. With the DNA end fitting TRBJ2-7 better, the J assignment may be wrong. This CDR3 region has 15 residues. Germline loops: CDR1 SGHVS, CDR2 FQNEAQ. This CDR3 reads CASSMTKREYYEQYF. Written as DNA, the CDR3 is TGTGCCAGCAGCATGACAAAGCGGGAGTACTACGAGCAGTACTTC.

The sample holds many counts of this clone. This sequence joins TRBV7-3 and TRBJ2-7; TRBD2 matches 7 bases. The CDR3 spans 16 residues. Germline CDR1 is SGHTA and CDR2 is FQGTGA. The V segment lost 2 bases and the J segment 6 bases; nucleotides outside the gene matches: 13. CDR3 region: CASSLLAGVGVGEQYF. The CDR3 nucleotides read TGTGCCAGCAGCTTACTTGCGGGAGTAGGGGTGGGCGAGCAGTACTTC.

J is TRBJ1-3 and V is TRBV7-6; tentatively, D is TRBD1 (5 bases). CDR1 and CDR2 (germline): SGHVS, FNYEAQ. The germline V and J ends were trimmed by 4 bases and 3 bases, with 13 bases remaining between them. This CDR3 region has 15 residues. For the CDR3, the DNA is TGTGCCAGCAGCTCCCTCGGGGGTGGTGGAAACACCATATATTTT. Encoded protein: CASSSLGGGGNTIYF.

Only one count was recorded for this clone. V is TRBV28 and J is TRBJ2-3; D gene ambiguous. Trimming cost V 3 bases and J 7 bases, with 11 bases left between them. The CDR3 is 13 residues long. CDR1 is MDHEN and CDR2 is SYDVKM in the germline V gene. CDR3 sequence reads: CASSLVNGNTQYF. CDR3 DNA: TGTGCCAGCAGTTTGGTTAATGGGAATACGCAGTATTTT.

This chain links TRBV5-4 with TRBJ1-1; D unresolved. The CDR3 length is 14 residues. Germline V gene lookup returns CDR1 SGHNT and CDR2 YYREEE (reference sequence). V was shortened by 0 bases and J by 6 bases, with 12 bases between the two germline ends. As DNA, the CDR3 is TGTGCCAGCAGCTTGGGGAGTGACGGGGCTGAAGCTTTCTTT. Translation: CASSLGSDGAEAFF.

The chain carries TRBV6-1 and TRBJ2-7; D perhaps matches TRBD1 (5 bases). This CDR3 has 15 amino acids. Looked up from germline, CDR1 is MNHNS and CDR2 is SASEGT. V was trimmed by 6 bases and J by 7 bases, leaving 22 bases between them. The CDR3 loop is CASRGLSVTEREQYF. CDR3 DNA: TGTGCCAGCAGGGGCCTATCAGTGACAGAGAGAGAGCAGTACTTC.

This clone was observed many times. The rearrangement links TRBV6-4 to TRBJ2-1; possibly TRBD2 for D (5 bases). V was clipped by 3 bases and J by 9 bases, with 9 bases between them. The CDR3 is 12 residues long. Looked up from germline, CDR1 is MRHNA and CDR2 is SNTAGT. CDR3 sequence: CASSDRGLEQFF. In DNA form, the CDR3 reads TGTGCCAGCAGTGATCGAGGACTTGAGCAGTTCTTC.